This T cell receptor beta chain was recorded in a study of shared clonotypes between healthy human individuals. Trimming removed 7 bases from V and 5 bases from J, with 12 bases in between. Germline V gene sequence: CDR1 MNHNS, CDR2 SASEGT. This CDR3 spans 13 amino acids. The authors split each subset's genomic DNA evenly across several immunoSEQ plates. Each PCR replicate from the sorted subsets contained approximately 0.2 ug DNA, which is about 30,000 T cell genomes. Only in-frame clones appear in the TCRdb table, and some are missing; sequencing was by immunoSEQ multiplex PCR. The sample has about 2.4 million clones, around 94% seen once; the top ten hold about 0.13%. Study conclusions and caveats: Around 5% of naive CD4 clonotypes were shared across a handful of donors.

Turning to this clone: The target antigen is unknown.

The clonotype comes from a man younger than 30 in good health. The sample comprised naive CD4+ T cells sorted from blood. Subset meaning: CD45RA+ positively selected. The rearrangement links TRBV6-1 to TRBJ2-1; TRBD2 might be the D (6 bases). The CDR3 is CASKEGLNNEQFF. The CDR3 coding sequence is TGTGCCAGCAAGGAGGGACTTAACAATGAGCAGTTCTTC.